This entry lists 18 T cell receptor beta chains sequenced from one sample in a study of blood T cell repertoires in COVID-19. The method was immunoSEQ multiplex PCR; TCRdb's version includes in-frame clones alone and lacks a portion of them. Of some 70,000 clones listed, approximately 90% are singletons. The specimen was peripheral blood. The receptor set was obtained from a woman of 80 years or more with active COVID-19.

The chain couples TRBV7-2 to TRBJ1-1; D remains unclear. The germline V gene encodes CDR1 SGHTA and CDR2 FQGNSA. Trimming removed 4 bases at V and 1 base at J, with 7 bases between. There are 13 residues in the CDR3. Here the CDR3 DNA reads TGTGCCAGCAGCTCGCCGGGGAACACTGAAGCTTTCTTT. As protein: CASSSPGNTEAFF.

The gene calls are TRBV18 and TRBJ2-5, with D hard to call. V was cut by 6 bases and J by 2 bases, with 10 bases left in between. The CDR3 has 13 residues. In germline, CDR1 is KGHSH, CDR2 LQKENI. Here the CDR3 reads CASSRGPQETQYF. As DNA, the CDR3 is TGTGCCAGCTCCCGTGGCCCGCAAGAGACCCAGTACTTC.

This chain connects TRBV19 to TRBJ1-5, with 8 nucleotides matching TRBD1. In germline, CDR1 is LNHDA, CDR2 SQIVND (reference sequence). CDR3 length equals 13 residues. V shed 8 bases and J 7 bases; nucleotides not matched to a gene: 7. In DNA, the CDR3 is TGTGCCAGTGGAGGACAGGGAAGGCAGCCCCAGCATTTT. It specifies CASGGQGRQPQHF.

This chain uses TRBV21-1 with TRBJ2-7; the listed D gene, TRBD1, was not tested against the DNA. TRBV21-1 is given as a pseudogene. The CDR3 is 13 residues long. The DNA of the CDR3 is TGTGCCAGACTCAATAACAGGGTCTACGAGCAGTACTTC. Its translation: CARLNNRVYEQYF.

The genes are TRBV6-2 or TRBV6-3 and TRBJ1-1, with 8 bases identical to TRBD1. In germline, CDR1 is MNHEY, CDR2 SVGEGT. J lost 1 base, V lost 3 bases, and 1 base had no gene match. This CDR3 spans 14 amino acids. CDR3 protein: CASSYGQGNTEAFF. CDR3 nucleotide sequence: TGTGCCAGCAGTTATGGACAGGGGAACACTGAAGCTTTCTTT.

The CDR3 sequence is CASSYGASGSYLGNEQFF. CDR3 coding DNA: TGTGCCAGCAGTTACGGAGCGAGCGGGAGTTATCTGGGCAATGAGCAGTTCTTC. The chain employs TRBV6-2 or TRBV6-3 and TRBJ2-1; 8 bases align to TRBD2. The germline V gene has CDR1 MNHEY and CDR2 SVGEGT. Losses at the gene ends were 2 bases for V and 6 bases for J; bases not matched to a gene: 15. The CDR3 sequence is 18 residues long.

Regarding this clone: Within the sample, other DNA sequences also encode this same CDR3. This chain links TRBV7-2 with TRBJ2-1; possible D gene TRBD1, 7 bases. The CDR3 sequence is 14 residues long. Trimming took 1 base from V and 9 from J, leaving 13 bases between them. Germline V lookup: CDR1 SGHTA, CDR2 FQGNSA. The CDR3 loop reads CASSLGPQGGEQFF. Here the CDR3 DNA reads TGTGCCAGCAGCTTAGGCCCCCAGGGGGGTGAGCAGTTCTTC.

The rearrangement links TRBV28 to TRBJ2-3; 9 nucleotides match TRBD2. This CDR3 contains 16 residues. V shed 4 bases, J shed 3 bases, and the junction held 8 bases outside the gene matches. Germline values: CDR1 MDHEN, CDR2 SYDVKM. CDR3 amino acids: CASSSKKREVTDTQYF. The CDR3 DNA reads as TGTGCCAGCAGTTCGAAGAAGCGGGAGGTTACAGATACGCAGTATTTT.

The V gene is TRBV5-4, the J gene TRBJ2-2; 14 bases are a match to TRBD2. Germline-derived CDR1 and CDR2 are SGHNT and YYREEE (reference sequence). The CDR3 is made up of 16 amino acids. After removal of 4 bases from V and 7 bases from J, the junction contained 6 bases not matched to a gene. CDR3 sequence (DNA): TGTGCCAGCAGCCTGGGGGGACTAGCGGGAGTCGGGGAGCTGTTTTTT. It encodes CASSLGGLAGVGELFF.

The V and J genes are TRBV19 and TRBJ2-7; 9 positions agree with TRBD1. J was trimmed by 4 bases and V by 3 bases; bases with no gene match: 7. The CDR3 covers 15 residues. Germline CDR1 is LNHDA and CDR2 is SQIVND (reference sequence). DNA of the CDR3: TGTGCCAGTAGTATGGCCAAGGACAGGGGTTACGAGCAGTACTTC. Its translation: CASSMAKDRGYEQYF.

This chain joins TRBV6-5 and TRBJ2-1, with TRBD2 matching 8 bases. This CDR3 is 15 amino acids long. Trimming cost V 6 bases and J 10 bases; bases outside gene matches: 14. Germline values: CDR1 MNHEY, CDR2 SVGAGI. CDR3 sequence: CASSSLGGRFGEQFF. The DNA for the CDR3 is TGTGCCAGCAGCTCTCTGGGCGGGAGGTTCGGAGAGCAGTTCTTC.

This chain links TRBV12-3 or TRBV12-4 with TRBJ2-5, with no clear D. Trimming removed 3 bases at V and 5 bases at J, with 10 bases between. CDR3 length equals 13 residues. The CDR3 is CASSFPPGETQYF. In nucleotides, the CDR3 is TGTGCCAGCAGTTTTCCTCCGGGTGAGACCCAGTACTTC.

The chain employs TRBV10-3 and TRBJ1-1; TRBD1 might be the D (5 bases). The V gene's germline CDR1 is ENHRY and CDR2 SYGVKD. The CDR3 is made up of 14 amino acids. V was clipped by 6 bases and J by 0 bases, with 11 bases between them. CDR3 region: CAIRGGSLNTEAFF. The CDR3 DNA reads TGTGCCATCAGGGGGGGGAGTTTGAACACTGAAGCTTTCTTT.

The V gene is TRBV10-3, the J gene TRBJ1-2; no definite D call. The CDR3 extends over 12 amino acids. Trimming shortened V by 0 bases and J by 7 bases, and 6 bases separated the two germline ends. CDR1 ENHRY and CDR2 SYGVKD come from the germline V gene. The CDR3 is CAISESGVGYTF. CDR3 DNA sequence: TGTGCCATCAGTGAGTCGGGAGTTGGCTACACCTTC.

The chain couples TRBV2 to TRBJ2-6; D uncertain. V dropped 6 bases and J dropped 4 bases, with 7 bases sitting between them. Per germline, CDR1 SNHLY and CDR2 FYNNEI. The CDR3 runs to 13 residues. The CDR3 DNA reads TGTGCCAGCAGGGCTTCAGGGGCCAACGTCCTGACTTTC. This sequence encodes CASRASGANVLTF.

The rearrangement links TRBV6-5 to TRBJ2-3; TRBD1 might be the D (5 bases). The CDR3 runs 12 residues. V lost 3 bases, J lost 5 bases, and 6 bases lay in between. CDR1 is MNHEY and CDR2 is SVGAGI in the germline V gene. CDR3: CASSYRGDTQYF. The CDR3 region has the DNA TGTGCCAGCAGTTATAGGGGAGATACGCAGTATTTT.

The rearrangement joins TRBV7-9 to TRBJ1-2, with a tentative D call TRBD1 (5 bases). V was shortened by 0 bases and J by 8 bases, with 16 bases between the two germline ends. CDR1 and CDR2 from the germline V gene are SEHNR and FQNEAQ (reference sequence). CDR3 length: 15 amino acids. The CDR3 DNA reads TGTGCCAGCAGCTTAGCGAGCACCCGGGGGAGCGGCTACACCTTC. It is translated as CASSLASTRGSGYTF.

The chain links TRBV19 to TRBJ2-7; maybe TRBD1 (5 bases). Germline-derived CDR1 and CDR2 are LNHDA and SQIVND (reference sequence). Trimming pared 5 bases from V and 0 bases from J, leaving 14 bases between. The CDR3 consists of 15 residues. This CDR3 is CASSPDTPGSYEQYF. CDR3 DNA sequence: TGTGCCAGTAGTCCGGACACTCCAGGCTCCTACGAGCAGTACTTC.